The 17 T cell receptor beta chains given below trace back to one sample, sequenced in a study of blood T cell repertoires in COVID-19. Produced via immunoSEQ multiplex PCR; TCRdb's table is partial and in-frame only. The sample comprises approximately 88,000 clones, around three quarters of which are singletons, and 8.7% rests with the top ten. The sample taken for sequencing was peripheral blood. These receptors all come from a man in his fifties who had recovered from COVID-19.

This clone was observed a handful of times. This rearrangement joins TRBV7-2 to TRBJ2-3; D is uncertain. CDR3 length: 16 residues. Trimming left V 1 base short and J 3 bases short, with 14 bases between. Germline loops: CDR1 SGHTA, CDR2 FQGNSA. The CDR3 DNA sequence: TGTGCCAGCAGCTTAGTAAGACCCTCCGGGACAGATACGCAGTATTTT. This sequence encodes CASSLVRPSGTDTQYF.

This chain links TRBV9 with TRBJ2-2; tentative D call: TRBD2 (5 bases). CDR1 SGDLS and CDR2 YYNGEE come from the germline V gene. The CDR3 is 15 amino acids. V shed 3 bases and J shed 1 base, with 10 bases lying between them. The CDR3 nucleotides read TGTGCCAGCAGCGCTCTAGCCGAGAACACCGGGGAGCTGTTTTTT. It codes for CASSALAENTGELFF.

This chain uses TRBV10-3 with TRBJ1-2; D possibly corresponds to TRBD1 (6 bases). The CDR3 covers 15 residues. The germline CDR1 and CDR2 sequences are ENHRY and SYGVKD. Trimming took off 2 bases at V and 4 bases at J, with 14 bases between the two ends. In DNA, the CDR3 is TGTGCCATCAGTGAGGGGGGCAAAGGCCCCTATGGCTACACCTTC. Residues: CAISEGGKGPYGYTF.

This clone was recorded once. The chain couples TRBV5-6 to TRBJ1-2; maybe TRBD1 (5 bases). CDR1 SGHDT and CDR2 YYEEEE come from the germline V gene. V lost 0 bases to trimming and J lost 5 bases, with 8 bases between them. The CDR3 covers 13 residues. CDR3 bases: TGTGCCAGCAGCTTGGGGGGACTGTATGGCTACACCTTC. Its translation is CASSLGGLYGYTF. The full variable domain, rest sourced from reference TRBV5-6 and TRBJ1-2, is DAGVTQSPTHLIKTRGQQVTLRCSPKSGHDTVSWYQQALGQGPQFIFQYYEEEERQRGNFPDRFSGHQFPNYSSELNVNALLLGDSALYLCASSLGGLYGYTFGSGTRLTVV.

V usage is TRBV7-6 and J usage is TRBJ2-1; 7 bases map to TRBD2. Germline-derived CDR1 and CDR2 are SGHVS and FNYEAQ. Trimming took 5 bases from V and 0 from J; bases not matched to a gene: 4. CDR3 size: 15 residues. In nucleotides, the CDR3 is TGTGCCAGCAGCCCAGCGGGAAGCTCCTACAATGAGCAGTTCTTC. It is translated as CASSPAGSSYNEQFF.

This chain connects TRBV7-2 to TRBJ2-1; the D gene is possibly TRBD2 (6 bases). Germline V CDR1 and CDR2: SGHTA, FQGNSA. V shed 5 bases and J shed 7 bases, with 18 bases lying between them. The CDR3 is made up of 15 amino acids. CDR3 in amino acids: CASSPAAPRGNEQFF. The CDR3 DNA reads TGTGCCAGCAGCCCTGCGGCACCTCGGGGGAATGAGCAGTTCTTC.

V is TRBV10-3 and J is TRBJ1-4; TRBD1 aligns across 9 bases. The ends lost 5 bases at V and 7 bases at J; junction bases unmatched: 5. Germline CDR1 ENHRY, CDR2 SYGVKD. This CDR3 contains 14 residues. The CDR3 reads CAISPGQGSEKLFF. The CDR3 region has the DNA TGTGCCATCAGTCCGGGACAGGGTTCTGAAAAACTGTTTTTT.

In DNA form, the CDR3 reads TGTGCCAGCAGCTTAGGAGGGGGGGCCACAGATACGCAGTATTTT. This codes for CASSLGGGATDTQYF. This sequence joins TRBV11-1 and TRBJ2-3, with D possibly TRBD2 on 7 matching bases. Germline CDR1 and CDR2: SGHAT and FQDESV (reference sequence). This CDR3 region has 15 residues. Trimming pared 1 base from V and 2 bases from J, leaving 10 bases between.

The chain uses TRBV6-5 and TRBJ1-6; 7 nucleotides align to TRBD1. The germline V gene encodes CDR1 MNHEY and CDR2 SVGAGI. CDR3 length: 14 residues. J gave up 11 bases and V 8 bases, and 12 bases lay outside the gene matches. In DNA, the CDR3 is TGTGCCAGCCGCCTCGGACAGGTCCGAACACCCCTCCACTTT. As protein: CASRLGQVRTPLHF.

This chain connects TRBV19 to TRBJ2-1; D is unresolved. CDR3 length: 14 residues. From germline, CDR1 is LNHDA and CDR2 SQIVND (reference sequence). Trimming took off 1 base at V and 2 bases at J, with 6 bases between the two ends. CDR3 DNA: TGTGCCAGTAGTATAGCGGGTCCCTACAATGAGCAGTTCTTC. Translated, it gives CASSIAGPYNEQFF.

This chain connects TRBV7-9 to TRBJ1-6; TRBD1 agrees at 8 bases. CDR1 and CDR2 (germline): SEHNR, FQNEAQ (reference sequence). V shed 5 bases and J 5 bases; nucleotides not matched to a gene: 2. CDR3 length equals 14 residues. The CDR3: CASSRGQDNSPLHF. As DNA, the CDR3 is TGTGCCAGCAGCCGGGGACAGGATAATTCACCCCTCCACTTT.

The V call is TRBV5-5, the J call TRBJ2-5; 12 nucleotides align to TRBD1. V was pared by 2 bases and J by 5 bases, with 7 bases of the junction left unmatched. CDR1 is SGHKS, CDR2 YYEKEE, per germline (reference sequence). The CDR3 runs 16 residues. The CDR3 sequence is CASSLRGQGAPETQYF. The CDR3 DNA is TGTGCCAGCAGCTTAAGGGGACAGGGGGCGCCGGAGACCCAGTACTTC.

This CDR3 is CASSKGLAGETQYF. The DNA for the CDR3 is TGTGCCAGCAGCAAAGGACTAGCTGGCGAGACCCAGTACTTC. V and J are TRBV11-3 and TRBJ2-5; 8 bases align to TRBD2. CDR3 length equals 14 residues. J was trimmed by 5 bases and V by 5 bases; bases with no gene match: 7. CDR1 is SGHNT and CDR2 is YENEEA in the germline V gene.

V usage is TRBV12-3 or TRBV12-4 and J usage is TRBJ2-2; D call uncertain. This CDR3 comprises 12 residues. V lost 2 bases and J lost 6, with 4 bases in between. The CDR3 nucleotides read TGTGCCAGCAGTTTACTACCCGGGGAGCTGTTTTTT. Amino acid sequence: CASSLLPGELFF.

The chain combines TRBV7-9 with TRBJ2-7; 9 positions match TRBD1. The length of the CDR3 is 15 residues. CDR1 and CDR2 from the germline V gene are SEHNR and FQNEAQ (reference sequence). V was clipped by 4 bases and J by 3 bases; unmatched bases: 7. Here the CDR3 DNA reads TGTGCCAGCAGCTCGGACAGGGGAAACTTCTACGAGCAGTACTTC. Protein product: CASSSDRGNFYEQYF. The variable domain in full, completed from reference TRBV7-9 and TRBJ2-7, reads DTGVSQNPRHKITKRGQNVTFRCDPISEHNRLYWYRQTLGQGPEFLTYFQNEAQLEKSRLLSDRFSAERPKGSFSTLEIQRTEQGDSAMYLCASSSDRGNFYEQYFGPGTRLTVT.

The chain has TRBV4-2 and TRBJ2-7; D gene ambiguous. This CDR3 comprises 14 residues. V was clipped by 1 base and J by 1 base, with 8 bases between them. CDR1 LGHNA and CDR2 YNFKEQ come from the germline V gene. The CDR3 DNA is TGTGCCAGCAGCCAAGGATCCGGGTCCTACGAGCAGTACTTC. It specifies CASSQGSGSYEQYF.

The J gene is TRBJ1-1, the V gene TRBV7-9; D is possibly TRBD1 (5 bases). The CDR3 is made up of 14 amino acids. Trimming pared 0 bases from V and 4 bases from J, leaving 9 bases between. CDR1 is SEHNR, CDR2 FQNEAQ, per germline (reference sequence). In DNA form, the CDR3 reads TGTGCCAGCAGCTTAGCTGAGACAGCCACTGAAGCTTTCTTT. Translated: CASSLAETATEAFF.